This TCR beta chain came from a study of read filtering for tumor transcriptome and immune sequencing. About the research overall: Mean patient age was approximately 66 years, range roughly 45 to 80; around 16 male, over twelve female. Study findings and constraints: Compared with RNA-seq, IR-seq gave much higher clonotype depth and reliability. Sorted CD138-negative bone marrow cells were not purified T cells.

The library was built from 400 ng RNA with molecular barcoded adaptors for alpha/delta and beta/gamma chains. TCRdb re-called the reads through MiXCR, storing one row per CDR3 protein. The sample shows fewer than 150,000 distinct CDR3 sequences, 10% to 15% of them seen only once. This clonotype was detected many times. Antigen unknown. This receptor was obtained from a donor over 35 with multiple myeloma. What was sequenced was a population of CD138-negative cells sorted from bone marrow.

CDR3 nucleotides: TGTGCCAGCAGCTCCCAAGGGGTGCCGCAGCCCCAGCATTTT. Its translation: CASSSQGVPQPQHF. The chain combines TRBV7-9 with TRBJ1-5; D is perhaps TRBD1 (5 bases). This CDR3 is 14 amino acids long. Germline values: CDR1 SEHNR, CDR2 FQNEAQ (reference sequence). V shed 4 bases and J shed 7 bases, with 14 bases lying between them.